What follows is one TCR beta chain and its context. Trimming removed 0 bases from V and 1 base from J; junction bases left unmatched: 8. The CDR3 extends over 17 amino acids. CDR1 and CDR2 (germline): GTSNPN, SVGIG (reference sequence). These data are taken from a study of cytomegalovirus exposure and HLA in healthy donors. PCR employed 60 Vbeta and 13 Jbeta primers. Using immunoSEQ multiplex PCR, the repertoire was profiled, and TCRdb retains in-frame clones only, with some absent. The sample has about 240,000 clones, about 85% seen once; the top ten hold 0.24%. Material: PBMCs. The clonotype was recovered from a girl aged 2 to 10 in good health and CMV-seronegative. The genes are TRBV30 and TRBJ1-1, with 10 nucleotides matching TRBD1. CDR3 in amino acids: CAWSVTRTGGGNTEAFF. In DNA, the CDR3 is TGTGCCTGGAGTGTAACCCGGACAGGGGGGGGGAACACTGAAGCTTTCTTT.